Listed here are 31 T cell receptor beta chains from one sample, sequenced in a study of cytotoxic CD8 clonotypes in ibrutinib-treated CLL. The data were produced by immunoSEQ multiplex PCR, yet TCRdb's version contains in-frame clones alone and is incomplete. Among approximately 7,100 clones listed, around 80% were seen once. The specimen comprised PBMCs, sampled before ibrutinib treatment. The receptors were sampled from a human donor with chronic lymphocytic leukemia.

The chain carries TRBV6-5 and TRBJ1-2, with 9 bases aligning to TRBD1. Trimming cost V 5 bases and J 3 bases; bases outside gene matches: 1. The CDR3 has 13 residues. CDR1 is MNHEY and CDR2 is SVGAGI in the germline V gene. The CDR3 is CASSRTGDYGYTF. In nucleotides, the CDR3 is TGTGCCAGCAGTCGGACAGGGGACTATGGCTACACCTTC.

The chain carries TRBV7-3 and TRBJ1-2; possibly TRBD1 for D (5 bases). Germline values: CDR1 SGHTA, CDR2 FQGTGA. The V gene lost 1 base and the J gene lost 6 bases, with 9 bases spanning the gap. The CDR3 has 13 amino acids. The CDR3 loop reads CASSLSPGDGYTF. The DNA for the CDR3 is TGTGCCAGCAGCTTAAGTCCGGGGGATGGCTACACCTTC.

This clone showed up just once. The chain combines TRBV28 with TRBJ1-1; 7 positions agree with TRBD1. CDR1 and CDR2 (germline): MDHEN, SYDVKM. V dropped 5 bases and J dropped 7; count of bases not matched to a gene: 10. The CDR3 contains 14 residues. CDR3 coding DNA: TGTGCCAGCAGTCCCGGACAGGCAGAGAATGAAGCTTTCTTT. As protein: CASSPGQAENEAFF. Combining the CDR3 with reference TRBV28 and TRBJ1-1 gives the whole variable domain DVKVTQSSRYLVKRTGEKVFLECVQDMDHENMFWYRQDPGLGLRLIYFSYDVKMKEKGDIPEGYSVSREKKERFSLILESASTNQTSMYLCASSPGQAENEAFFGQGTRLTVV.

V usage is TRBV27 and J usage is TRBJ2-7; D ambiguous. Germline V gene data show CDR1 as MNHEY and CDR2 as SMNVEV (reference sequence). Trimming shortened V by 1 base and J by 0 bases, and 10 bases separated the two germline ends. The CDR3 contains 15 residues. CDR3 sequence reads: CASSLFPGPSYEQYF. CDR3 DNA: TGTGCCAGCAGTTTATTTCCGGGTCCCTCCTACGAGCAGTACTTC.

This clone was detected once. The chain uses TRBV5-6 and TRBJ2-3; 11 positions agree with TRBD2. The CDR3 has 15 residues. Per germline, CDR1 SGHDT and CDR2 YYEEEE. With V trimmed by 5 bases and J by 3 bases, 5 bases remained unmatched. CDR3 region: CASRTGLAETDTQYF. DNA for the CDR3: TGTGCCAGCAGAACGGGACTAGCGGAGACAGATACGCAGTATTTT.

J is TRBJ1-2 and V is TRBV15, with no clear D. CDR1 is LNHNV, CDR2 YYDKDF, per germline (reference sequence). The length of the CDR3 is 16 residues. V dropped 0 bases and J dropped 4 bases, with 15 bases sitting between them. The CDR3 loop is CATSREVPRGGYGYTF. CDR3 sequence (DNA): TGTGCCACCAGCAGAGAGGTACCCCGGGGAGGCTATGGCTACACCTTC.

This chain joins TRBV6-5 and TRBJ2-7, with 9 bases identical to TRBD1. CDR3 length: 14 residues. CDR1 and CDR2 (germline): MNHEY, SVGAGI. Unmatched junction bases numbered 9, after V lost 6 bases and J lost 6 bases. The CDR3 DNA reads TGTGCCAGCAGATTACAGGGGGCACGGGGCGAGCAGTACTTC. As protein: CASRLQGARGEQYF.

The chain combines TRBV19 with TRBJ2-2, with 7 bases aligning to TRBD2. With V trimmed by 8 bases and J by 5 bases, 5 bases remained unmatched. CDR3 length: 13 amino acids. Germline assignment: CDR1 LNHDA and CDR2 SQIVND (reference sequence). The CDR3 DNA sequence: TGTGCCAGTGGTCGGGGAGGGACCGGGGAGCTGTTTTTT. This gives the protein CASGRGGTGELFF.

Here the CDR3 reads CASSSQWVAKNIQYF. The CDR3 DNA follows: TGTGCCAGCAGCTCGCAGTGGGTAGCCAAAAACATTCAGTACTTC. The gene calls are TRBV7-9 and TRBJ2-4; unclear D gene. Trimming shortened V by 4 bases and J by 0 bases, and 10 bases separated the two germline ends. CDR1 is SEHNR, CDR2 FQNEAQ, per germline (reference sequence). CDR3 length: 15 residues.

On this clone: A read error may produce the germline difference seen at one junction end. The V and J genes are TRBV7-7 and TRBJ1-3; the D is unclear. There are 15 residues in the CDR3. From germline, CDR1 is SSHAT and CDR2 FNYEAQ (reference sequence). DNA of the CDR3: TGTGCTAGCAGCTTAGGCGGCAGCTCTGGAAACACCATATATTTT. It is translated as CASSLGGSSGNTIYF.

In nucleotides, the CDR3 is TGCGCCAGCAGCCGCTGGCGGGAGCTTCGCAATGAGCAGTTCTTC. This gives the protein CASSRWRELRNEQFF. The V and J genes are TRBV5-1 and TRBJ2-1; 7 bases are shared with TRBD2. This CDR3 is 15 amino acids long. The germline V gene has CDR1 SGHRS and CDR2 YFSETQ. The trim removed 4 bases at V and 6 bases at J, leaving 10 bases unmatched.

The rearrangement uses TRBV5-6 and TRBJ2-1; tentatively, D is TRBD1 (6 bases). Germline CDR1 SGHDT, CDR2 YYEEEE. The V gene lost 4 bases and the J gene lost 2 bases, with 10 bases spanning the gap. The CDR3 is 14 amino acids. CDR3 coding DNA: TGTGCCAGCAGCCCCGGGACAACCTACAATGAGCAGTTCTTC. As protein: CASSPGTTYNEQFF.

The rearrangement uses TRBV7-8 and TRBJ1-6; maybe TRBD1 (5 bases). Germline CDR1 and CDR2: SGHVS and FQNEAQ. V lost 5 bases and J 0 bases, leaving 17 bases between the germline ends. This CDR3 spans 18 amino acids. Here the CDR3 reads CASSINSWGSSYNSPLHF. DNA of the CDR3: TGTGCCAGCAGCATAAATAGCTGGGGGAGCTCCTATAATTCACCCCTCCACTTT. Full variable domain (rest looked up from reference TRBV7-8 and TRBJ1-6): GAGVSQSPRYKVAKRGQDVALRCDPISGHVSLFWYQQALGQGPEFLTYFQNEAQLDKSGLPSDRFFAERPEGSVSTLKIQRTQQEDSAVYLCASSINSWGSSYNSPLHFGNGTRLTVT.

The chain joins TRBV2 to TRBJ2-2; the match to TRBD1 covers 7 bases. CDR3 length: 14 amino acids. Germline V CDR1 and CDR2: SNHLY, FYNNEI. J gave up 7 bases and V 6 bases, and 8 bases lay outside the gene matches. CDR3 in amino acids: CASRGNRGFGELFF. The CDR3, as DNA: TGTGCCAGCAGGGGAAACAGGGGTTTCGGGGAGCTGTTTTTT.

The chain has TRBV4-2 and TRBJ2-5, with D tentatively TRBD2 (6 bases). The CDR3 totals 16 residues. Germline loops: CDR1 LGHNA, CDR2 YNFKEQ. With 0 bases removed from V and 2 bases from J, the gap between germline ends came to 13 bases. The CDR3 DNA sequence: TGTGCCAGCAGCCAAGATAGCGGAACCCAACAAGAGACCCAGTACTTC. It encodes CASSQDSGTQQETQYF.

The chain has TRBV5-8 and TRBJ1-2; TRBD1 matches at 9 bases. Germline V gene lookup returns CDR1 SGHTS and CDR2 YDEGEE. Losses at the gene ends were 3 bases for V and 6 bases for J; bases not matched to a gene: 9. This CDR3 contains 15 residues. CDR3 protein: CASSSDRDRVHGYTF. The DNA of the CDR3 is TGTGCCAGCAGCTCTGACCGGGACAGGGTACATGGCTACACCTTC.

Only a few counts were recorded for this clone. The rearrangement joins TRBV18 to TRBJ2-7; TRBD1 agrees at 12 bases. Per germline, CDR1 KGHSH and CDR2 LQKENI. V lost 4 bases, J lost 2 bases, and 3 bases stayed unmatched. The CDR3 sequence is 15 residues long. Here the CDR3 DNA reads TGTGCCAGCTCACTCGGGACAGGGGGCGCCTACGAGCAGTACTTC. Translating it yields CASSLGTGGAYEQYF.

This CDR3 is CASSETGGLRETQYF. In DNA form, the CDR3 reads TGTGCCAGCAGTGAAACAGGGGGCTTAAGGGAGACCCAGTACTTC. This rearrangement joins TRBV28 to TRBJ2-5; 9 nucleotides agree with TRBD1. V lost 5 bases, J lost 5 bases, and 9 bases stayed unmatched. CDR1 and CDR2 (germline): MDHEN, SYDVKM. This CDR3 region has 15 residues.

The rearrangement uses TRBV5-1 and TRBJ2-7; 8 positions match TRBD1. This CDR3 comprises 14 residues. V was pared by 2 bases and J by 3 bases, with 4 bases of the junction left unmatched. The germline V gene encodes CDR1 SGHRS and CDR2 YFSETQ. Here the CDR3 DNA reads TGCGCCAGCAGCTTTGGAACAGGGGGCTACGAGCAGTACTTC. Amino acids: CASSFGTGGYEQYF.

In its sample, this clone was seen a few times. This chain connects TRBV4-3 to TRBJ1-6; 9 bases agree with TRBD1. Germline CDR1 LGHNA, CDR2 YSLEER. The CDR3 consists of 19 residues. The V and J ends lost 0 bases and 10 bases, in that order; junction bases with no gene match: 16. This chain's CDR3 is CASSQDPTGPQGARSPLHF. DNA of the CDR3: TGCGCCAGCAGCCAAGACCCTACGGGACCACAGGGGGCCAGGTCACCCCTCCACTTT.

This chain links TRBV5-6 with TRBJ2-1, with 8 bases identical to TRBD1. The V gene end was trimmed by 0 bases and the J gene end by 8 bases; junction bases not matched to a gene: 7. The CDR3 is 15 amino acids. The germline V gene encodes CDR1 SGHDT and CDR2 YYEEEE. CDR3 loop: CASSLATGGRDEQFF. The DNA for the CDR3 is TGTGCCAGCAGCTTGGCTACAGGGGGAAGGGATGAGCAGTTCTTC. Filled out from reference TRBV5-6 and TRBJ2-1, the complete variable domain reads DAGVTQSPTHLIKTRGQQVTLRCSPKSGHDTVSWYQQALGQGPQFIFQYYEEEERQRGNFPDRFSGHQFPNYSSELNVNALLLGDSALYLCASSLATGGRDEQFFGPGTRLTVL.

The chain carries TRBV6-4 and TRBJ2-1; D may be TRBD1 (5 bases). Trimming pared 3 bases from V and 4 bases from J, leaving 7 bases between. CDR1 is MRHNA, CDR2 SNTAGT, per germline. CDR3 size: 13 residues. CDR3 loop: CASSEGQYNEQFF. The CDR3 DNA is TGTGCCAGCAGTGAAGGACAATACAATGAGCAGTTCTTC.

The chain recombines TRBV7-9 with TRBJ2-1; 8 bases map to TRBD2. The CDR3 is made up of 15 amino acids. V gave up 5 bases and J gave up 7 bases; unmatched junction bases: 10. The V gene's germline CDR1 is SEHNR and CDR2 FQNEAQ (reference sequence). The CDR3 loop is CASSPQGGGWNEQFF. As DNA, the CDR3 is TGTGCCAGCAGCCCCCAAGGCGGGGGGTGGAATGAGCAGTTCTTC.

The chain joins TRBV9 to TRBJ1-1, with 12 bases identical to TRBD1. V was clipped by 4 bases and J by 6 bases; unmatched bases: 19. Germline-derived CDR1 and CDR2 are SGDLS and YYNGEE. The CDR3 length is 19 residues. CDR3 sequence reads: CASSPTGTGGVGSNAEAFF. The CDR3 DNA sequence: TGTGCCAGCAGCCCAACCGGGACAGGGGGCGTGGGTTCAAACGCTGAAGCTTTCTTT.

This chain joins TRBV6-5 and TRBJ2-1; tentative D call: TRBD2 (6 bases). This CDR3 spans 14 amino acids. Germline V gene data show CDR1 as MNHEY and CDR2 as SVGAGI. V was clipped by 4 bases and J by 7 bases, with 14 bases between them. The DNA of the CDR3 is TGTGCCAGCAGTTTAAGACGGGAGCGGAATGAGCAGTTCTTC. This gives the protein CASSLRRERNEQFF.

The rearrangement uses TRBV4-2 and TRBJ2-7; 8 nucleotides agree with TRBD1. This CDR3 is built from 17 residues. V was clipped by 4 bases and J by 1 base; unmatched bases: 12. Germline assignment: CDR1 LGHNA and CDR2 YNFKEQ. The CDR3 DNA reads TGTGCCAGCAGCCTTTTACGCGACAGGGGAGAATCCTACGAGCAGTACTTC. Translating it yields CASSLLRDRGESYEQYF.

The genes are TRBV4-1 and TRBJ2-1; TRBD2 is a possible D gene (5 bases). CDR1 MGHRA and CDR2 YSYEKL come from the germline V gene. Trimming left V 0 bases short and J 2 bases short, with 14 bases between. The CDR3 totals 17 residues. The CDR3 region has the DNA TGCGCCAGCAGCCAAGATCGCTTAGCGTCCCCCTACAATGAGCAGTTCTTC. Encoded protein: CASSQDRLASPYNEQFF.

V and J are TRBV7-2 and TRBJ1-1, with D possibly being TRBD1 (5 bases). The germline gives CDR1 SGHTA, CDR2 FQGNSA. The V gene lost 5 bases and the J gene lost 0 bases, with 10 bases spanning the gap. CDR3 length: 14 residues. CDR3 loop: CASSPGTMNTEAFF. The CDR3 DNA reads as TGTGCCAGCAGCCCCGGGACTATGAACACTGAAGCTTTCTTT.

The rearrangement uses TRBV18 and TRBJ2-3; D gene ambiguous. CDR3 length: 15 amino acids. Germline values: CDR1 KGHSH, CDR2 LQKENI. Between the trimmed V and J ends, which lost 1 base and 11 bases, there was a span of 19 bases. CDR3 DNA: TGTGCCAGCTCACCACAGAGGACGCCCGATAGGGAGCAGTATTTT. Translated, it gives CASSPQRTPDREQYF.

The chain joins TRBV2 to TRBJ2-7; the D call may be TRBD1 or TRBD2 (5 bases each). With 6 bases removed from V and 6 bases from J, the gap between germline ends came to 18 bases. CDR3 size: 14 residues. The V gene's germline CDR1 is SNHLY and CDR2 FYNNEI. CDR3 protein: CASRFSGTKGEQYF. CDR3 coding DNA: TGTGCCAGCAGGTTTTCGGGGACCAAAGGCGAGCAGTACTTC.

The chain has TRBV27 and TRBJ2-2; no clear D. Trimming took 4 bases from V and 2 from J, leaving 5 bases between them. Germline assignment: CDR1 MNHEY and CDR2 SMNVEV (reference sequence). This CDR3 is built from 13 residues. CDR3 loop: CASSSVNTGELFF. The DNA for the CDR3 is TGTGCCAGCAGTTCCGTCAACACCGGGGAGCTGTTTTTT.